This TCR beta chain comes out of a study of blood T cell repertoires in COVID-19. Study background: COVID-19 samples collected from the United States, Italy and Spain covered acute and convalescent phases. PBMCs, B-cell-depleted T cells, or T cells provided the cDNA or gDNA that made up the material.

The CDR3 is made up of 16 amino acids. V lost 0 bases, J lost 2 bases, and 7 bases stayed unmatched. Looked up from germline, CDR1 is WNHNN and CDR2 is SYGVQD (reference sequence). As processed by the authors: From reference gene primer amplification, estimates of nucleated cell counts were derived. TCRdb keeps only in-frame clones here, not all; method: immunoSEQ multiplex PCR. V and J calls plus clone size are reproduced from that table; the DNA served to infer D and trimming. The sample carries hundreds of thousands of clones, 89% recorded once. The receptor was derived from a man in his forties with acute or convalescent COVID-19. The sequenced sample consisted of peripheral blood. The V and J genes are TRBV10-1 and TRBJ2-7, with 7 bases lining up with TRBD1. The CDR3, as DNA: TGCGCCAGCAGTGAGTCTGCCGGGACAGACCCCTACGAGCAGTACTTC. Its translation is CASSESAGTDPYEQYF.